This record covers a single T cell receptor beta chain. The data stem from a study of blood T cell repertoires in COVID-19. Study in general: Samples came from the United States, Italy and Spain, spanning acute and convalescent COVID-19.

Per the original methods: How many nucleated cells were present was estimated from reference gene primer amplification. Libraries were prepared by immunoSEQ multiplex PCR; TCRdb keeps only in-frame clonotypes and omits some of them. That table supplies the V and J calls and clone size; D and trimming were determined from the DNA. The table includes 500,000 or so clones, 87% detected once. The age range of participants was about 18 to 100 years, with residence in under 30 US areas. The receptor was isolated from a woman under 30 who had recovered from COVID-19. Material: PBMCs or T cells enriched from blood (not recorded which).

The CDR3 spells CASSLEGQGSGNTIYF. For the CDR3, the DNA is TGTGCCAGCAGCTTAGAGGGACAGGGCTCTGGAAACACCATATATTTT. The chain recombines TRBV11-2 with TRBJ1-3, with 9 bases that match TRBD1. Per germline, CDR1 SGHAT and CDR2 FQNNGV. This CDR3 is built from 16 residues. V lost 0 bases, J lost 0 bases, and 0 bases stayed unmatched.